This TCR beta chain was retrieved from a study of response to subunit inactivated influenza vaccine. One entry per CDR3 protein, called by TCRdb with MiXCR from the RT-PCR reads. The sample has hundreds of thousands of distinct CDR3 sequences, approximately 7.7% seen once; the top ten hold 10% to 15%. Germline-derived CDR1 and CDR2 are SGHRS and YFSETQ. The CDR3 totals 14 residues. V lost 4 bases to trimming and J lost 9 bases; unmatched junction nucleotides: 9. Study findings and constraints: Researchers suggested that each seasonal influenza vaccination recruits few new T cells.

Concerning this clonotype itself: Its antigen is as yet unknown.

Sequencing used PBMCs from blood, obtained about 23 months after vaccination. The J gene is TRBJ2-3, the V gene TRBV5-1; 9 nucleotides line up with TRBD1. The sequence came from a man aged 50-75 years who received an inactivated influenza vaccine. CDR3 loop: CASSPGTGGATQYF. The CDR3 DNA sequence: TGCGCCAGCAGCCCCGGAACAGGGGGCGCGACGCAGTATTTT.